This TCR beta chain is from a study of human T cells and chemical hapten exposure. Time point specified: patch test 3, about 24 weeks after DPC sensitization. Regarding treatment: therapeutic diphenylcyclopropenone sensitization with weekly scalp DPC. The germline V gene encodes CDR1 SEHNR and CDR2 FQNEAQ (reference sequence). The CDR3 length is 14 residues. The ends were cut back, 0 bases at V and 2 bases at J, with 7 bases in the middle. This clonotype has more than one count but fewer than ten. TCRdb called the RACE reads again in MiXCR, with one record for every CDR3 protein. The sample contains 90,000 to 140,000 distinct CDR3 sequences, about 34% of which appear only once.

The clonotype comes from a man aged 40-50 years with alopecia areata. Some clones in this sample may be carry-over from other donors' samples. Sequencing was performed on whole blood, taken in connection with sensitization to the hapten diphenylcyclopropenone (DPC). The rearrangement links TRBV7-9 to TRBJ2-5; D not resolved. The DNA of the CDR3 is TGTGCCAGCAGCTTAGCGTGGGGACAAGAGACCCAGTACTTC. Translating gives CASSLAWGQETQYF.